A single sample gave rise to the 21 T cell receptor beta chains below, sequenced in a study of beta chain features in type 1 diabetes. Whole-study findings and limits: A moderate, significant TCRB CDR3 shortening appeared in type 1 diabetes across four CD4+ subsets.

The investigators reverse transcribed all of the isolated RNA, so they sequenced expressed TCRB transcripts. The method was immunoSEQ multiplex PCR; TCRdb's version includes in-frame clones alone and lacks a portion of them. The sample shows hundreds of thousands of clones, roughly 10% of them seen only once. Antigens for these TCRs are unknown. Specimen: naive CD4+ T cells from blood. The receptors were sampled from a man under 40 with type 1 diabetes.

The chain couples TRBV4-2 to TRBJ1-5, with D unresolved. V lost 0 bases and J lost 8, with 11 bases in between. The CDR3 extends over 14 amino acids. CDR1 and CDR2 from the germline V gene are LGHNA and YNFKEQ. The CDR3 DNA is TGTGCCAGCAGCCAAGATCCTCCGGGAAAGCCCCAGCATTTT. Its protein product is CASSQDPPGKPQHF.

The genes are TRBV19 and TRBJ1-5, with D possibly TRBD1 on 5 matching bases. The V end lost 0 bases, the J end lost 11 bases, and 8 bases lay between the germline ends. The CDR3 is 12 amino acids. Germline V CDR1 and CDR2: LNHDA, SQIVND (reference sequence). The DNA for the CDR3 is TGTGCCAGTAGTATAGAGGGGCGGTCCCAGCATTTT. Its translation is CASSIEGRSQHF.

This clone was seen more than once but under ten times. Written as DNA, the CDR3 is TGCAGCGTTCAGGGGGCCGATGAAAAACTGTTTTTT. It encodes CSVQGADEKLFF. This sequence joins TRBV29-1 and TRBJ1-4; the match to TRBD1 covers 8 bases. V was clipped by 5 bases and J by 6 bases; unmatched bases: 2. Germline assignment: CDR1 SQVTM and CDR2 ANQGSEA. CDR3 length: 12 amino acids.

This clone appeared a few times. In DNA, the CDR3 is TGTGCCACCAGCAGGACACCGGATAGCAATCAGCCCCAGCATTTT. As protein: CATSRTPDSNQPQHF. The genes are TRBV15 and TRBJ1-5; D ambiguous. Germline V lookup: CDR1 LNHNV, CDR2 YYDKDF (reference sequence). The length of the CDR3 is 15 residues. Trimming stripped 3 bases from V and 0 bases from J, with 9 bases between.

This clone was counted between two and nine times. The rearrangement joins TRBV19 to TRBJ1-2; D is undetermined. Trimming removed 0 bases from V and 3 bases from J, with 5 bases in between. Per the germline V gene, CDR1 is LNHDA and CDR2 is SQIVND (reference sequence). The CDR3 is 13 residues long. The CDR3 region is CASSIEQYYGYTF. In DNA, the CDR3 is TGTGCCAGTAGTATAGAACAGTACTATGGCTACACCTTC.

The chain links TRBV7-2 to TRBJ1-6, with TRBD1 as a possible D gene (5 bases). The CDR3 is 15 residues long. Germline CDR1 is SGHTA and CDR2 is FQGNSA. V shed 6 bases and J shed 0 bases, with 9 bases lying between them. The CDR3 region has the DNA TGTGCCAGCAGTTCCAGGGTCTCCTATAATTCACCCCTCCACTTT. Its protein is CASSSRVSYNSPLHF.

J is TRBJ2-7 and V is TRBV19; 9 bases are shared with TRBD1. CDR1 and CDR2 (germline): LNHDA, SQIVND (reference sequence). Trimming at V came to 3 bases and at J to 3 bases, leaving 3 bases not matched to a gene. This CDR3 contains 14 residues. The chain's CDR3 is CASSMRGQGYEQYF. Written as DNA, the CDR3 is TGTGCCAGTAGTATGAGGGGACAGGGCTACGAGCAGTACTTC.

V is TRBV6-6 and J is TRBJ2-5; TRBD2 agrees at 7 bases. Germline V gives CDR1 MNHNY, CDR2 SVGAGI (reference sequence). The CDR3 runs to 13 residues. Trimming cost V 7 bases and J 3 bases; bases outside gene matches: 5. In DNA form, the CDR3 reads TGTGCCAGCACCCCCCGGGGGGAAGAGACCCAGTACTTC. Protein: CASTPRGEETQYF.

The chain joins TRBV10-3 to TRBJ1-1, with 7 positions matching TRBD1. J gave up 5 bases and V 2 bases, and 11 bases lay outside the gene matches. Germline loops: CDR1 ENHRY, CDR2 SYGVKD. This CDR3 comprises 16 residues. CDR3 sequence: CAISERGRGVLTEAFF. The DNA for the CDR3 is TGTGCCATCAGTGAGAGGGGCAGGGGGGTCTTAACTGAAGCTTTCTTT.

The genes are TRBV6-5 and TRBJ1-6; TRBD1 matches at 7 bases. V dropped 3 bases and J dropped 6; count of bases not matched to a gene: 5. CDR1 MNHEY and CDR2 SVGAGI come from the germline V gene. CDR3 size: 15 residues. The CDR3 region has the DNA TGTGCCAGCAGTTATCAGAGGGACAGTAATTCACCCCTCCACTTT. Translating gives CASSYQRDSNSPLHF.

Only a few counts were recorded for this clone. The same CDR3 can be traced to other DNA sequences in this sample. Written as DNA, the CDR3 is TGCGCCAGCAGCTTGGGAGACAGGGGATACGAGCAGTACTTC. It yields the protein CASSLGDRGYEQYF. This rearrangement joins TRBV5-1 to TRBJ2-7; 8 nucleotides line up with TRBD1. The V gene end was trimmed by 0 bases and the J gene end by 4 bases; junction bases not matched to a gene: 3. Germline CDR1 and CDR2: SGHRS and YFSETQ. The CDR3 spans 14 residues. The entire variable domain, with the rest obtained from reference TRBV5-1 and TRBJ2-7, is as follows: KAGVTQTPRYLIKTRGQQVTLSCSPISGHRSVSWYQQTPGQGLQFLFEYFSETQRNKGNFPGRFSGRQFSNSRSEMNVSTLELGDSALYLCASSLGDRGYEQYFGPGTRLTVT.

The rearrangement links TRBV4-2 to TRBJ1-3, with D unclear. CDR3 length equals 16 residues. Deletions cut 2 bases from V and 0 bases from J, with 11 bases between. The V gene's germline CDR1 is LGHNA and CDR2 YNFKEQ. The CDR3 sequence is CASSQRGPSSGNTIYF. The CDR3 DNA reads as TGTGCCAGCAGCCAACGAGGTCCTAGCTCTGGAAACACCATATATTTT.

This clone was detected only a few times. The V call is TRBV6-6, the J call TRBJ1-2; 10 positions match TRBD1. This CDR3 is 13 amino acids long. The trim removed 7 bases at V and 8 bases at J, leaving 7 bases unmatched. The germline V gene encodes CDR1 MNHNY and CDR2 SVGAGI (reference sequence). In DNA form, the CDR3 reads TGTGCCAGCACCACCCGGGACAGGGGCGGCTACACCTTC. It is translated as CASTTRDRGGYTF.

The rearrangement joins TRBV25-1 to TRBJ2-1, with 8 bases matching TRBD2. The CDR3 length is 15 residues. Germline CDR1 and CDR2: MGHDK and SYGVNS. V shed 4 bases, J shed 2 bases, and the junction held 4 bases outside the gene matches. The CDR3 protein is CASSAAGVTYNEQFF. Here the CDR3 DNA reads TGTGCCAGCAGTGCAGCGGGGGTTACCTACAATGAGCAGTTCTTC.

The chain employs TRBV7-3 and TRBJ2-3; TRBD1 is a possible D gene (6 bases). This CDR3 region has 15 residues. V was pared by 5 bases and J by 5 bases, with 17 bases between. CDR1 SGHTA and CDR2 FQGTGA come from the germline V gene. The CDR3 coding sequence is TGTGCCAGCAGCCCTGGGACACCGCATCAAGATACGCAGTATTTT. Its translation is CASSPGTPHQDTQYF.

V and J are TRBV29-1 and TRBJ2-3; 7 bases match TRBD2. This CDR3 region has 14 residues. Trimming cost V 4 bases and J 2 bases; bases outside gene matches: 6. CDR1 and CDR2 from the germline V gene are SQVTM and ANQGSEA. Here the CDR3 DNA reads TGCAGCGTTGGGCCTAGCGGTGCCACAGATACGCAGTATTTT. It encodes CSVGPSGATDTQYF.

A few counts support this clone. The CDR3: CASSFGRRTDTQYF. The CDR3 DNA reads as TGTGCCAGCAGTTTTGGGAGGCGCACAGATACGCAGTATTTT. The chain has TRBV27 and TRBJ2-3; TRBD2 is a possible D gene (6 bases). This CDR3 spans 14 amino acids. The V end was cut by 3 bases, the J end by 1 base, with 8 bases between. The germline V gene encodes CDR1 MNHEY and CDR2 SMNVEV (reference sequence).

This clone turned up a few times. The chain couples TRBV7-3 to TRBJ2-2; tentative D call: TRBD1 (6 bases). Germline values: CDR1 SGHTA, CDR2 FQGTGA. The CDR3 contains 15 residues. The ends were cut back, 5 bases at V and 1 base at J, with 11 bases in the middle. CDR3 in amino acids: CASSPSTGNTGELFF. In DNA, the CDR3 is TGTGCCAGCAGCCCGTCGACAGGGAACACCGGGGAGCTGTTTTTT.

J is TRBJ1-2 and V is TRBV9; 9 nucleotides align to TRBD1. Germline CDR1 is SGDLS and CDR2 is YYNGEE. The CDR3 loop spans 15 amino acids. The ends lost 0 bases at V and 6 bases at J; junction bases unmatched: 6. CDR3 sequence: CASSVVSRDRDGYTF. The CDR3 nucleotides read TGTGCCAGCAGCGTAGTCTCCCGGGACAGGGATGGCTACACCTTC.

This clone was recorded once. This chain connects TRBV10-2 to TRBJ1-1; TRBD1 might be the D (6 bases). The CDR3 extends over 14 amino acids. V was pared by 2 bases and J by 6 bases, with 13 bases between. Germline CDR1 WSHSY, CDR2 SAAADI. The CDR3 region is CASSENTGRSEAFF. The CDR3 bases are TGCGCCAGCAGTGAGAATACAGGGCGGTCTGAAGCTTTCTTT.

This clone was observed a few times. V is TRBV4-2 and J is TRBJ1-2, with D hard to call. Trimming took 1 base from V and 0 from J, leaving 9 bases between them. Looked up from germline, CDR1 is LGHNA and CDR2 is YNFKEQ. This CDR3 is 15 amino acids long. This chain's CDR3 is CASSQGRQSNYGYTF. DNA of the CDR3: TGTGCCAGCAGCCAAGGGAGGCAGTCTAACTATGGCTACACCTTC.